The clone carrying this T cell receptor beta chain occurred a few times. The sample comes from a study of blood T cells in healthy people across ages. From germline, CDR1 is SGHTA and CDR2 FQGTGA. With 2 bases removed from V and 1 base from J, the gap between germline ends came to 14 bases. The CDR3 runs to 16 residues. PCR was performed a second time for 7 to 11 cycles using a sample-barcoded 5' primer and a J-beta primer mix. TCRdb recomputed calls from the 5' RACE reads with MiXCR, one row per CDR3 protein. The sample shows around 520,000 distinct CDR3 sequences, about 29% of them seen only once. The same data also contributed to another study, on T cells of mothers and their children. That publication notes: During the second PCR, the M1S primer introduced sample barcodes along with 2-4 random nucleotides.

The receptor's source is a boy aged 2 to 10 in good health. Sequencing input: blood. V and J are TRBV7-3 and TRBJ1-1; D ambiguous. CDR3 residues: CASSLDVGRPNTEAFF. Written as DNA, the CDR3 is TGTGCCAGCAGCTTAGACGTGGGCCGCCCGAACACTGAAGCTTTCTTT.